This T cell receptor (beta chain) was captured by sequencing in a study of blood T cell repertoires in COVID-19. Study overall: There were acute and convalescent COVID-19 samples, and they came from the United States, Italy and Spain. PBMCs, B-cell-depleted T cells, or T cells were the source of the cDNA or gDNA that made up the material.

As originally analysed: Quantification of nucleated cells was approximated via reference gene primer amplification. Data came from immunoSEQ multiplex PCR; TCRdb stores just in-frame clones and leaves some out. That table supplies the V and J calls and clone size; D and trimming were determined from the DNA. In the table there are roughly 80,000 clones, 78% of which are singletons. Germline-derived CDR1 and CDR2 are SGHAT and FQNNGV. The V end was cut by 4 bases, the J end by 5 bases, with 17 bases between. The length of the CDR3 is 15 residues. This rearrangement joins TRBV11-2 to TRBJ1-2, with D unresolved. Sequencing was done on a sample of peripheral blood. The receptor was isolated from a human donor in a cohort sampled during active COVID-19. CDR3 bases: TGTGCCAGCAGCTATACTTCGAGGGAAGATTATGGCTACACCTTC. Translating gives CASSYTSREDYGYTF. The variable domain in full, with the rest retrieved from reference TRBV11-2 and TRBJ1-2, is EAGVAQSPRYKIIEKRQSVAFWCNPISGHATLYWYQQILGQGPKLLIQFQNNGVVDDSQLPKDRFSAERLKGVDSTLKIQPAKLEDSAVYLCASSYTSREDYGYTFGSGTRLTVV.